The 19 T cell receptor beta chains reported below all come from one sample, sequenced in a study of CD8+ T cells in alopecia areata. Treatment in this sample: oral pan-JAK inhibitor, 5-10 mg twice daily. cDNA prepared by RNA extraction and subsequent reverse transcription served as the template for sequencing. The protocol was immunoSEQ multiplex PCR, while the TCRdb copy is restricted to in-frame clones and leaves out a portion. The table has about 190,000 clones, under 70% seen once. Sequences were derived from CD4+ T cells sorted from blood, sampled at week 4, from a patient treated with tofacitinib. The receptors were sampled from a human donor with alopecia areata.

The genes are TRBV30 and TRBJ1-2; D unresolved. The V gene lost 8 bases and the J gene lost 4 bases, with 11 bases spanning the gap. Germline loops: CDR1 GTSNPN, CDR2 SVGIG (reference sequence). This CDR3 is built from 11 residues. CDR3 in amino acids: CASSVSYGYTF. In DNA form, the CDR3 reads TGTGCCAGTTCGGTCAGCTATGGCTACACCTTC. Combining the CDR3 with reference TRBV30 and TRBJ1-2 gives the whole variable domain SQTIHQWPATLVQPVGSPLSLECTVEGTSNPNLYWYRQAAGRGLQLLFYSVGIGQISSEVPQNLSASRPQDRQFILSSKKLLLSDSGFYLCASSVSYGYTFGSGTRLTVV.

CDR3 in DNA: TGTGCCAGCAGCCACCGGGACAGGGGTTCTGGGGCCAACGTCCTGACTTTC. It yields the protein CASSHRDRGSGANVLTF. The V and J genes are TRBV4-2 and TRBJ2-6, with TRBD1 matching over 10 bases. V lost 3 bases to trimming and J lost 1 base; unmatched junction nucleotides: 3. The CDR3 covers 17 residues. Germline CDR1 reads LGHNA; CDR2 reads YNFKEQ.

This clone was counted between two and nine times. The chain links TRBV5-6 to TRBJ1-2; possibly TRBD1 for D (5 bases). The V and J ends lost 4 bases and 6 bases respectively, with 10 bases between them. CDR1 is SGHDT and CDR2 is YYEEEE in the germline V gene. The CDR3 extends over 12 amino acids. CDR3 protein: CASSDRTNGYTF. CDR3 bases: TGTGCCAGCAGCGACCGGACAAATGGCTACACCTTC.

This chain's CDR3 is CASSLPGQGADEQFF. The DNA of the CDR3 is TGTGCCAGCAGCCTCCCGGGACAGGGGGCGGATGAGCAGTTCTTC. The rearrangement uses TRBV11-2 and TRBJ2-1, with 12 positions matching TRBD1. V trimming: 5 bases; J trimming: 8 bases; junction bases outside the gene matches: 7. This CDR3 has 15 amino acids. Germline assignment: CDR1 SGHAT and CDR2 FQNNGV.

The V call is TRBV29-1, the J call TRBJ1-1, with TRBD1 as a possible D gene (6 bases). The V gene lost 5 bases and the J gene lost 1 base, with 11 bases spanning the gap. Germline loops: CDR1 SQVTM, CDR2 ANQGSEA. There are 13 residues in the CDR3. CDR3 in DNA: TGCAGCGTTTCGCGACAGGAGAACACTGAAGCTTTCTTT. Its translation is CSVSRQENTEAFF.

The rearrangement joins TRBV10-2 to TRBJ2-1; D uncertain. V lost 4 bases, J lost 6 bases, and 4 bases lay in between. The CDR3 runs 11 residues. Germline loops: CDR1 WSHSY, CDR2 SAAADI. The CDR3 DNA sequence: TGCGCCAGCAGTGGGGGCAATGAGCAGTTCTTC. Protein product: CASSGGNEQFF.

The J gene is TRBJ1-5, the V gene TRBV18, with TRBD1 matching 7 bases. V dropped 1 base and J dropped 5; count of bases not matched to a gene: 2. Germline V lookup: CDR1 KGHSH, CDR2 LQKENI. The CDR3 extends over 14 amino acids. CDR3 amino acids: CASSPLTGDQPQHF. CDR3 coding DNA: TGTGCCAGCTCACCACTAACAGGGGATCAGCCCCAGCATTTT.

This CDR3 reads CASSDLASRYF. The CDR3 DNA sequence: TGTGCCAGCAGCGATCTAGCCTCCCGGTACTTC. The V call is TRBV7-9, the J call TRBJ2-5, with a possible D match to TRBD2 (5 bases). The length of the CDR3 is 11 residues. Germline V gives CDR1 SEHNR, CDR2 FQNEAQ (reference sequence). Trimming left V 5 bases short and J 13 bases short, with 14 bases between.

This clone was seen a single time. V usage is TRBV29-1 and J usage is TRBJ2-7, with 10 bases lining up with TRBD1. J gave up 2 bases and V 6 bases, and 7 bases lay outside the gene matches. Germline values: CDR1 SQVTM, CDR2 ANQGSEA. This CDR3 region has 14 residues. In DNA form, the CDR3 reads TGCAGCGTGGGTCGACAGGGGGCCACCTACGAGCAGTACTTC. Its translation: CSVGRQGATYEQYF.

This sequence joins TRBV29-1 and TRBJ2-7; D may correspond to TRBD1 or TRBD2 (5 bases each). Per germline, CDR1 SQVTM and CDR2 ANQGSEA. V was pared by 5 bases and J by 5 bases, with 16 bases between. This CDR3 has 13 residues. Here the CDR3 reads CSVRGRARDEQYF. The CDR3 nucleotides read TGCAGCGTTCGGGGCAGGGCTAGGGACGAGCAGTACTTC.

V is TRBV4-1 and J is TRBJ1-5, with 8 bases that match TRBD1. The V gene's germline CDR1 is MGHRA and CDR2 YSYEKL. Trimming removed 2 bases from V and 4 bases from J; junction bases left unmatched: 7. This CDR3 is 16 amino acids long. In nucleotides, the CDR3 is TGCGCCAGCAGCCAACAGGGGGCACTGACGAATCAGCCCCAGCATTTT. It codes for CASSQQGALTNQPQHF.

This rearrangement joins TRBV7-9 to TRBJ1-2; D gene uncertain. Germline CDR1 reads SEHNR; CDR2 reads FQNEAQ (reference sequence). The CDR3 length is 14 residues. V lost 5 bases, J lost 5 bases, and 15 bases lay in between. The DNA of the CDR3 is TGTGCCAGCAGCAAGGACTCATTCTCTTATGGCTACACCTTC. It yields the protein CASSKDSFSYGYTF.

In DNA form, the CDR3 reads TGCGCCAGCAGCCTTGCCGGGACACGGTACCAAGAGACCCAGTACTTC. This codes for CASSLAGTRYQETQYF. This rearrangement joins TRBV4-1 to TRBJ2-5; D is possibly TRBD1 (6 bases). This CDR3 has 16 amino acids. The V and J ends lost 4 bases and 0 bases respectively, with 15 bases between them. CDR1 and CDR2 from the germline V gene are MGHRA and YSYEKL.

The rearrangement joins TRBV9 to TRBJ2-7, with unresolved D. V shed 1 base and J shed 6 bases, with 14 bases lying between them. The CDR3 is 14 residues long. Germline V CDR1 and CDR2: SGDLS, YYNGEE. For the CDR3, the DNA is TGTGCCAGCAGCGTAAGGCAGCCCTTAACCGAGCAGTACTTC. This codes for CASSVRQPLTEQYF. Together with reference TRBV9 and TRBJ2-7, the CDR3 gives the full variable domain: DSGVTQTPKHLITATGQRVTLRCSPRSGDLSVYWYQQSLDQGLQFLIQYYNGEERAKGNILERFSAQQFPDLHSELNLSSLELGDSALYFCASSVRQPLTEQYFGPGTRLTVT.

V gene TRBV18 combines with J gene TRBJ1-1, with D maybe TRBD1 (6 bases). Trimming cost V 2 bases and J 3 bases, with 10 bases left between them. The CDR3 is 14 residues long. Germline V gene data show CDR1 as KGHSH and CDR2 as LQKENI. The CDR3 loop is CASSPAGADTEAFF. DNA for the CDR3: TGTGCCAGCTCACCAGCGGGGGCCGACACTGAAGCTTTCTTT.

V and J are TRBV30 and TRBJ1-6; D remains ambiguous. The CDR3 covers 12 residues. The germline gives CDR1 GTSNPN, CDR2 SVGIG (reference sequence). The V end lost 2 bases, the J end lost 5 bases, and 4 bases lay between the germline ends. CDR3 region: CAWSPDNSPLHF. CDR3 coding DNA: TGTGCCTGGAGTCCAGATAATTCACCCCTCCACTTT.

This clone turned up a few times. The chain employs TRBV7-2 and TRBJ1-2; D not certain. Germline V lookup: CDR1 SGHTA, CDR2 FQGNSA. CDR3 length equals 12 residues. V lost 0 bases and J lost 6, with 5 bases in between. The CDR3 DNA is TGTGCCAGCAGCTTAGCTCCTCATGGCTACACCTTC. Translation gives CASSLAPHGYTF.

The gene calls are TRBV7-9 and TRBJ1-6; D unresolved. The CDR3 is 14 residues long. V shed 3 bases and J shed 9 bases, with 12 bases lying between them. Germline CDR1 SEHNR, CDR2 FQNEAQ (reference sequence). CDR3 DNA: TGTGCCAGCAGCTTTGCTTACGACGGTTCACCCCTCCACTTT. This gives the protein CASSFAYDGSPLHF.

The chain combines TRBV30 with TRBJ1-1; tentative D call: TRBD1 (5 bases). Trimming removed 2 bases from V and 1 base from J, with 17 bases in between. CDR3 length equals 16 residues. CDR1 and CDR2 (germline): GTSNPN, SVGIG (reference sequence). CDR3 sequence (DNA): TGTGCCTGGAGTCGAGTACCGGGACGACCGAACACTGAAGCTTTCTTT. Residues: CAWSRVPGRPNTEAFF. Based on the CDR3 plus reference TRBV30 and TRBJ1-1, the full variable domain is SQTIHQWPATLVQPVGSPLSLECTVEGTSNPNLYWYRQAAGRGLQLLFYSVGIGQISSEVPQNLSASRPQDRQFILSSKKLLLSDSGFYLCAWSRVPGRPNTEAFFGQGTRLTVV.